This entry lists 19 T cell receptor beta chains sequenced from one sample in a study of T cell responses to AZD1222 COVID-19 vaccine. The assay was immunoSEQ multiplex PCR, and TCRdb's table has in-frame clones only and misses some. The sample holds fewer than 150,000 clones, over 75% seen once. Sequencing used peripheral blood, obtained on day 0 of AZD1222 vaccination. The receptors were gathered from an adult in good health.

The rearrangement uses TRBV12-3 or TRBV12-4 and TRBJ2-7; possible D gene TRBD2, 5 bases. Trimming took off 5 bases at V and 7 bases at J, with 12 bases between the two ends. This CDR3 spans 12 amino acids. In DNA form, the CDR3 reads TGTGCCAGCAGTCCACTAGTCCGGGAGCAGTACTTC. It yields the protein CASSPLVREQYF.

The chain employs TRBV5-1 and TRBJ1-3; D unresolved. Trimming shortened V by 0 bases and J by 0 bases, and 7 bases separated the two germline ends. This CDR3 comprises 15 residues. The V gene's germline CDR1 is SGHRS and CDR2 YFSETQ. The CDR3 is CASSLVGFSGNTIYF. CDR3 DNA: TGCGCCAGCAGCTTGGTCGGATTCTCTGGAAACACCATATATTTT.

The V and J genes are TRBV12-1 and TRBJ1-2; the table's D call TRBD1 went unverified against the DNA. TRBV12-1 is shown as a pseudogene. The CDR3 has 18 residues. The CDR3 coding sequence is TGTGCCAGCAGCTTTGACCCCCGGGACAGGGGGCTCCTCTATGGCTACACCTTC. It specifies CASSFDPRDRGLLYGYTF.

This chain connects TRBV5-1 to TRBJ1-1, with D possibly matching TRBD1 (5 bases). The CDR3 extends over 13 amino acids. Trimming left V 0 bases short and J 7 bases short, with 10 bases between. Germline V gene lookup returns CDR1 SGHRS and CDR2 YFSETQ. CDR3 sequence: CASSLGQSLEAFF. The CDR3 DNA follows: TGCGCCAGCAGCTTGGGACAGAGCCTTGAAGCTTTCTTT.

A single count supports this clone. This chain connects TRBV11-1 to TRBJ2-1; D perhaps matches TRBD2 (5 bases). The CDR3 has 16 residues. Germline CDR1 SGHAT, CDR2 FQDESV (reference sequence). Trimming removed 4 bases at V and 0 bases at J, with 13 bases between. CDR3 amino acids: CASSSATGSSYNEQFF. Here the CDR3 DNA reads TGTGCCAGCAGCTCAGCTACGGGGAGCTCCTACAATGAGCAGTTCTTC.

V gene TRBV19 combines with J gene TRBJ1-6; D remains unclear. The germline V and J ends were trimmed by 6 bases and 2 bases, with 11 bases remaining between them. CDR1 LNHDA and CDR2 SQIVND come from the germline V gene (reference sequence). This CDR3 spans 15 amino acids. The CDR3 DNA reads TGTGCCAGTAGAACGACCGGGCCCTATAATTCACCCCTCCACTTT. Its translation is CASRTTGPYNSPLHF.

This clone was detected once. V gene TRBV19 combines with J gene TRBJ2-5; D might be TRBD1 (5 bases). The CDR3 consists of 13 residues. V was cut by 3 bases and J by 4 bases, with 9 bases left in between. Per the germline V gene, CDR1 is LNHDA and CDR2 is SQIVND (reference sequence). The DNA for the CDR3 is TGTGCCAGTAGTATGCAGGGAACAGAGACCCAGTACTTC. It translates to CASSMQGTETQYF.

The chain is built from TRBV4-1 and TRBJ1-4; D may be TRBD1 (5 bases). This CDR3 has 15 amino acids. V was pared by 3 bases and J by 4 bases, with 12 bases between. Germline V gene data show CDR1 as MGHRA and CDR2 as YSYEKL. CDR3 in DNA: TGCGCCAGCAGCCAGACGACAGCCAATAATGAAAAACTGTTTTTT. As protein: CASSQTTANNEKLFF.

The rearrangement joins TRBV7-8 to TRBJ2-2; the D is unclear. Trimming pared 3 bases from V and 4 bases from J, leaving 15 bases between. Germline V lookup: CDR1 SGHVS, CDR2 FQNEAQ. The CDR3 covers 16 residues. CDR3: CASSFIQNILTGELFF. The CDR3 DNA follows: TGTGCCAGCAGCTTCATTCAGAACATTCTCACCGGGGAGCTGTTTTTT. Together with reference TRBV7-8 and TRBJ2-2, the CDR3 gives the full variable domain: GAGVSQSPRYKVAKRGQDVALRCDPISGHVSLFWYQQALGQGPEFLTYFQNEAQLDKSGLPSDRFFAERPEGSVSTLKIQRTQQEDSAVYLCASSFIQNILTGELFFGEGSRLTVL.

The genes are TRBV20-1 and TRBJ1-1, with 7 nucleotides matching TRBD1. V shed 3 bases, J shed 7 bases, and the junction held 8 bases outside the gene matches. The V gene's germline CDR1 is DFQATT and CDR2 SNEGSKA (reference sequence). There are 13 residues in the CDR3. The DNA for the CDR3 is TGCAGTGCTAGTACAGGGGCCTGGGGTGAAGCTTTCTTT. Its protein product is CSASTGAWGEAFF.

The chain couples TRBV7-6 to TRBJ2-3; TRBD2 is a possible D gene (5 bases). V lost 3 bases and J lost 10, with 23 bases in between. CDR1 is SGHVS, CDR2 FNYEAQ, per germline. The CDR3 is made up of 16 amino acids. CDR3 sequence: CASSLDGGRADLAQYF. In DNA, the CDR3 is TGTGCCAGCAGCTTGGACGGCGGCAGAGCGGATTTGGCGCAGTATTTT.

V and J are TRBV9 and TRBJ1-2; a possible D gene is TRBD1 (5 bases). Germline values: CDR1 SGDLS, CDR2 YYNGEE. Between the trimmed V and J ends, which lost 2 bases and 4 bases, there was a span of 15 bases. The CDR3 contains 15 residues. The DNA for the CDR3 is TGTGCCAGCAGCGTTACCGGGACTGCCGTCTATGGCTACACCTTC. Protein sequence: CASSVTGTAVYGYTF.

Points on this clone: Other DNA sequences in the sample encode the same CDR3. The chain uses TRBV7-9 and TRBJ1-2; D may be TRBD1 (5 bases). Germline CDR1 and CDR2: SEHNR and FQNEAQ (reference sequence). Trimming removed 1 base at V and 4 bases at J, with 7 bases between. The length of the CDR3 is 13 residues. In DNA form, the CDR3 reads TGTGCCAGCAGCTTAGGGGACTCCTATGGCTACACCTTC. The encoded protein is CASSLGDSYGYTF.

V usage is TRBV7-9 and J usage is TRBJ1-5; D not resolved. The CDR3 is 13 amino acids. Looked up from germline, CDR1 is SEHNR and CDR2 is FQNEAQ (reference sequence). V gave up 5 bases and J gave up 5 bases, with 10 bases separating them. CDR3 DNA sequence: TGTGCCAGCAGCCTCCGTCTCGATCAGCCCCAGCATTTT. It translates to CASSLRLDQPQHF.

The chain has TRBV7-3 and TRBJ2-5; D may be TRBD2 (5 bases). The CDR3 covers 13 residues. Per germline, CDR1 SGHTA and CDR2 FQGTGA. V lost 2 bases to trimming and J lost 5 bases, with 9 bases between them. DNA for the CDR3: TGTGCCAGCAGCTTAGGAGGAGAGGAGACCCAGTACTTC. Amino acid sequence: CASSLGGEETQYF.

This clone appeared once. This chain connects TRBV3-1 (or the pseudogene TRBV3-2) to TRBJ2-7, with 10 bases matching TRBD2. J was trimmed by 1 base and V by 1 base; bases with no gene match: 19. There are 21 residues in the CDR3. Germline V gene sequence: CDR1 LGHDT, CDR2 YNNKEL (reference sequence). The CDR3 is CASSQVTDWGGSGRISYEQYF. The DNA for the CDR3 is TGTGCCAGCAGCCAAGTCACAGATTGGGGGGGTAGCGGGAGGATTTCCTACGAGCAGTACTTC.

This chain uses TRBV29-1 with TRBJ2-7; weak D call: TRBD2 (6 bases). V was cut by 7 bases and J by 0 bases, with 19 bases left in between. In germline, CDR1 is SQVTM, CDR2 ANQGSEA. CDR3 length: 15 residues. The CDR3 protein is CSASIGGEASYEQYF. CDR3 coding DNA: TGCAGCGCCTCCATCGGAGGGGAAGCCTCCTACGAGCAGTACTTC.

V gene TRBV11-3 combines with J gene TRBJ2-1; 14 positions match TRBD2. Trimming removed 1 base from V and 9 bases from J; junction bases left unmatched: 5. The V gene's germline CDR1 is SGHNT and CDR2 YENEEA. This CDR3 has 16 amino acids. In nucleotides, the CDR3 is TGTGCCAGCAGCTTAGCAGGGACTAGCGGGAGTGGTGAGCAGTTCTTC. The encoded protein is CASSLAGTSGSGEQFF.

The V call is TRBV7-6, the J call TRBJ1-2, with 8 bases identical to TRBD1. V dropped 5 bases and J dropped 4; count of bases not matched to a gene: 9. This CDR3 spans 15 amino acids. Germline CDR1 is SGHVS and CDR2 is FNYEAQ. The CDR3 is CASSPRTGTGYGYTF. In DNA, the CDR3 is TGTGCCAGCAGCCCTCGGACAGGGACCGGCTATGGCTACACCTTC.